This TCR beta chain was found in a study of blood T cell repertoires in COVID-19. Study at large: Donors in the United States, Italy and Spain gave samples during acute or convalescent COVID-19. T cells, B-cell-depleted T cells, or PBMCs provided the cDNA or gDNA that served as material.

This CDR3 is built from 13 residues. Germline trimming cut 4 bases from V and 9 bases from J; bases unmatched to any gene: 6. The germline V gene encodes CDR1 LNHDA and CDR2 SQIVND (reference sequence). Original data processing: Researchers report that nucleated cell counts were estimated from reference gene primer amplification. This table comes from immunoSEQ multiplex PCR, and its TCRdb copy is limited to in-frame clones, with some not included. V, J and clone size derive from that table, while D and trimming were established from the DNA sequence. The data show 95,000 to 110,000 clones, 70% to 90% seen once.

Sequenced: peripheral blood. The rearrangement uses TRBV19 and TRBJ2-1; 7 positions agree with TRBD2. The source of this sequence is a man aged 50 to 60 with active or convalescent COVID-19. The CDR3 is CASSTSGGGEQFF. The CDR3, as DNA: TGTGCCAGTAGTACCTCTGGGGGGGGTGAGCAGTTCTTC. The variable domain in full, with the rest retrieved from reference TRBV19 and TRBJ2-1, is DGGITQSPKYLFRKEGQNVTLSCEQNLNHDAMYWYRQDPGQGLRLIYYSQIVNDFQKGDIAEGYSVSREKKESFPLTVTSAQKNPTAFYLCASSTSGGGEQFFGPGTRLTVL.